The 9 T cell receptor beta chains below come from one sample, sequenced in a study of vaccination and CD4 T cells after COVID-19. Sequence data for DNA of cultured CD4+ T cells were generated by the Oncomine TCR Beta short-read assay. Each CDR3 protein gets one entry after TCRdb re-called the PCR reads with MiXCR. The data contain around 3,900 distinct CDR3 sequences, approximately 19% of them singletons. Their cognate antigens are unknown. As for treatment: roughly nine-day PBMC culture with coronavirus spike peptide pools or control peptides (ViraFEST assay). Sequencing input: CD4+ T cells from blood, cultured in vitro. Source of these receptors: a human donor who had recovered from COVID-19.

This clonotype has more than one count but fewer than ten. The DNA of the CDR3 is TGCGCCAGCGCCAACAGACTGGAGGGAAAGACCCAGTACTTC. This translates into CASANRLEGKTQYF. The V gene is TRBV5-1, the J gene TRBJ2-5; D is perhaps TRBD2 (6 bases). The germline V gene encodes CDR1 SGHRS and CDR2 YFSETQ. This CDR3 is 14 amino acids long. V was clipped by 7 bases and J by 6 bases, with 19 bases between them. Full variable domain (missing parts from reference TRBV5-1 and TRBJ2-5): KAGVTQTPRYLIKTRGQQVTLSCSPISGHRSVSWYQQTPGQGLQFLFEYFSETQRNKGNFPGRFSGRQFSNSRSEMNVSTLELGDSALYLCASANRLEGKTQYFGPGTRLLVL.

The rearrangement links TRBV7-2 to TRBJ2-3; no clear D. Trimming took off 1 base at V and 1 base at J, with 6 bases between the two ends. CDR3 size: 14 residues. CDR1 and CDR2 (germline): SGHTA, FQGNSA. The CDR3 DNA follows: TGTGCCAGCAGCTTAGACTCCCGCACAGATACGCAGTATTTT. This translates into CASSLDSRTDTQYF.

The chain has TRBV2 and TRBJ1-2; D may be TRBD1 (5 bases). The CDR3 has 13 residues. The V gene lost 5 bases and the J gene lost 5 bases, with 12 bases spanning the gap. CDR1 and CDR2 from the germline V gene are SNHLY and FYNNEI. For the CDR3, the DNA is TGTGCCAGCAGTCCAGGGAATTCTTATGGCTACACCTTC. This gives the protein CASSPGNSYGYTF.

This clonotype was recorded a few times. The chain employs TRBV5-1 and TRBJ2-5; 10 nucleotides agree with TRBD1. CDR1 and CDR2 from the germline V gene are SGHRS and YFSETQ. The CDR3 is 15 amino acids. V dropped 4 bases and J dropped 3; count of bases not matched to a gene: 6. The CDR3 region is CASSPSGQGEETQYF. The CDR3 DNA is TGCGCCAGCAGCCCATCAGGACAGGGGGAAGAGACCCAGTACTTC.

By share, this clonotype counts as large. At one of its ends the junction is not consistent with the germline gene, which may arise from a read error. The chain couples TRBV6-1 to TRBJ1-2; D may be TRBD1 (5 bases). The germline V gene encodes CDR1 MNHNS and CDR2 SASEGT. The CDR3 is 13 amino acids. The CDR3 here is CARRDDGNYGYTF. The DNA of the CDR3 is TGTGCCCGCAGGGACGACGGAAACTATGGCTACACCTTC.

The rearrangement uses TRBV10-3 and TRBJ1-6; D may be TRBD1 (5 bases). Per germline, CDR1 ENHRY and CDR2 SYGVKD. Trimming pared 2 bases from V and 1 base from J, leaving 15 bases between. The CDR3 covers 18 residues. CDR3 DNA: TGTGCCATCAGTGAGACGTCGCAGGGTCAATCCTATAATTCACCCCTCCACTTT. Translation gives CAISETSQGQSYNSPLHF.

The V gene is TRBV5-4, the J gene TRBJ2-5; TRBD2 matches 7 bases. CDR3 length equals 14 residues. CDR1 is SGHNT and CDR2 is YYREEE in the germline V gene (reference sequence). V shed 1 base, J shed 5 bases, and the junction held 5 bases outside the gene matches. The CDR3 nucleotides are TGTGCCAGCAGCTTGCCGGGACTAAAGGAGACCCAGTACTTC. It is translated as CASSLPGLKETQYF.

A few counts support this clonotype. The chain links TRBV6-1 to TRBJ2-7; D uncertain. The V end lost 2 bases, the J end lost 3 bases, and 5 bases lay between the germline ends. This CDR3 spans 12 amino acids. Germline CDR1 and CDR2: MNHNS and SASEGT. The CDR3 reads CASSEPGYEQYF. CDR3 sequence (DNA): TGTGCCAGCAGTGAACCCGGCTACGAGCAGTACTTC.

This rearrangement joins TRBV12-3 or TRBV12-4 to TRBJ1-5; D gene ambiguous. V dropped 2 bases and J dropped 1 base, with 3 bases sitting between them. This CDR3 region has 13 residues. This CDR3 is CASSLLSNQPQHF. The CDR3 bases are TGTGCCAGCAGTTTATTGAGCAATCAGCCCCAGCATTTT.